One sample yielded the 17 T cell receptor beta chains listed below, sequenced in a study of radiation and T cells in renal cell carcinoma. The time point denotes: blood 2 weeks post-SBRT. Treatment denoted: 15 Gy SBRT to primary tumor, nephrectomy 4 weeks later. Sequencing was performed with immunoSEQ multiplex PCR; in TCRdb, only in-frame clones are kept and a portion is missing. This table holds around 120,000 clones, about 81% found once. Sequenced material: blood, taken from a patient whose treatment included radiotherapy and nephrectomy. All receptors come from a woman in her fifties or sixties with renal cell carcinoma.

This rearrangement joins TRBV4-2 to TRBJ2-5; either TRBD1 or TRBD2 may supply D (5 bases each). Germline V gene lookup returns CDR1 LGHNA and CDR2 YNFKEQ. The CDR3 has 14 residues. Trimming took off 0 bases at V and 4 bases at J, with 9 bases between the two ends. The CDR3 nucleotides read TGTGCCAGCAGCCAAGATCTTGGGGGAGAGACCCAGTACTTC. Residues: CASSQDLGGETQYF.

There are a few counts of this clone. V and J are TRBV4-3 and TRBJ1-5; a possible D gene is TRBD1 (6 bases). The CDR3 spans 16 residues. Per germline, CDR1 LGHNA and CDR2 YSLEER. V was cut by 1 base and J by 1 base, with 11 bases left in between. The CDR3 DNA reads TGCGCCAGCAGCCAAGTACAGGGACGCAGCAATCAGCCCCAGCATTTT. Residues: CASSQVQGRSNQPQHF.

The table lists this clone with a few counts. The chain couples TRBV6-6 to TRBJ1-2; tentatively, D is TRBD1 (6 bases). This CDR3 region has 13 residues. Per germline, CDR1 MNHNY and CDR2 SVGAGI (reference sequence). The V and J ends lost 5 bases and 7 bases respectively, with 14 bases between them. The CDR3 loop is CASSQTGGGGYTF. CDR3 sequence (DNA): TGTGCCAGCAGTCAGACAGGAGGGGGTGGCTACACCTTC.

This clone was picked up a small number of times. The chain joins TRBV14 to TRBJ2-1; TRBD1 matches 8 bases. The V gene end was trimmed by 4 bases and the J gene end by 6 bases; junction bases not matched to a gene: 8. Germline CDR1 is SGHDN and CDR2 is FVKESK. The CDR3 sequence is 15 residues long. CDR3 nucleotide sequence: TGTGCCAGCAGCCTGTTTGGACAGGGACTCAATGAGCAGTTCTTC. As protein: CASSLFGQGLNEQFF.

The chain recombines TRBV6-5 with TRBJ1-4; TRBD1 matches at 8 bases. V trimming: 6 bases; J trimming: 8 bases; junction bases outside the gene matches: 8. This CDR3 contains 14 residues. The germline gives CDR1 MNHEY, CDR2 SVGAGI. This CDR3 is CASRQTGVREKLFF. In DNA form, the CDR3 reads TGTGCCAGCAGACAGACAGGGGTGCGGGAAAAACTGTTTTTT.

This chain connects TRBV11-2 to TRBJ2-7; D may be TRBD1 (6 bases). CDR1 SGHAT and CDR2 FQNNGV come from the germline V gene. This CDR3 is 16 amino acids long. Trimming removed 1 base from V and 2 bases from J, with 15 bases in between. CDR3 loop: CASSLGWTALTYEQYF. For the CDR3, the DNA is TGTGCCAGCAGCTTAGGCTGGACAGCCCTGACCTACGAGCAGTACTTC.

The genes are TRBV6-1 and TRBJ1-5, with D tentatively TRBD1 (5 bases). This CDR3 has 13 amino acids. The V end lost 6 bases, the J end lost 3 bases, and 9 bases lay between the germline ends. Germline CDR1 is MNHNS and CDR2 is SASEGT. The CDR3 region has the DNA TGTGCCAGCAGGGGGGGAAACAATCAGCCCCAGCATTTT. Its protein product is CASRGGNNQPQHF.

The chain combines TRBV4-2 with TRBJ2-5, with 7 bases that match TRBD2. This CDR3 has 18 amino acids. J gave up 6 bases and V 0 bases, and 16 bases lay outside the gene matches. CDR1 LGHNA and CDR2 YNFKEQ come from the germline V gene. CDR3 region: CASSQEGLTSSGGQTQYF. DNA for the CDR3: TGTGCCAGCAGCCAAGAGGGCCTGACTAGCTCAGGAGGTCAGACCCAGTACTTC.

The V gene is TRBV7-9, the J gene TRBJ2-7; D remains unclear. This CDR3 is 13 amino acids long. Germline V gene lookup returns CDR1 SEHNR and CDR2 FQNEAQ (reference sequence). Between the trimmed V and J ends, which lost 5 bases and 4 bases, there was a span of 12 bases. CDR3 bases: TGTGCCAGCAGCCCAACGGACGTTTACGAGCAGTACTTC. It translates to CASSPTDVYEQYF.

Worth noting for this clone: Other nucleotide sequences in the sample specify the same CDR3. This sequence joins TRBV6-1 and TRBJ1-2; a weak D match, TRBD1 (5 bases). Trimming removed 0 bases at V and 3 bases at J, with 8 bases between. The germline gives CDR1 MNHNS, CDR2 SASEGT. The CDR3 contains 14 residues. CDR3 nucleotides: TGTGCCAGCAGTGAAGCAGCAGGGTACTATGGCTACACCTTC. This sequence encodes CASSEAAGYYGYTF.

This clone showed up many times. The V call is TRBV12-5, the J call TRBJ2-7; TRBD1 might be the D (5 bases). The V end was cut by 5 bases, the J end by 1 base, with 6 bases between. Germline CDR1 reads LGHNT; CDR2 reads FRNRAP. This CDR3 is built from 12 residues. CDR3 in DNA: TGTGCTAGTGGTGACAGTTCCTACGAGCAGTACTTC. Translated: CASGDSSYEQYF.

The chain links TRBV20-1 to TRBJ2-7; tentatively, D is TRBD1 or TRBD2 (5 bases each). The CDR3 runs to 11 residues. Germline-derived CDR1 and CDR2 are DFQATT and SNEGSKA (reference sequence). The V end lost 3 bases, the J end lost 8 bases, and 11 bases lay between the germline ends. In DNA, the CDR3 is TGCAGTGCTAGTTTCGGGGCGCAGCAGTACTTC. As protein: CSASFGAQQYF.

The chain is built from TRBV9 and TRBJ1-3; D is possibly TRBD1 (5 bases). Germline loops: CDR1 SGDLS, CDR2 YYNGEE. This CDR3 is 16 amino acids long. V shed 0 bases and J shed 0 bases, with 10 bases lying between them. The CDR3 DNA reads TGTGCCAGCAGCGTAGATGGGGCGCCCTCTGGAAACACCATATATTTT. Protein product: CASSVDGAPSGNTIYF.

The chain links TRBV5-1 to TRBJ1-4; D possibly corresponds to TRBD1 (6 bases). Germline V lookup: CDR1 SGHRS, CDR2 YFSETQ. V lost 1 base and J lost 5, with 12 bases in between. This CDR3 spans 15 amino acids. CDR3 nucleotide sequence: TGCGCCAGCAGCTTGTCTGGAGGGGGGAATGAAAAACTGTTTTTT. Translating it yields CASSLSGGGNEKLFF.

The chain carries TRBV27 and TRBJ2-7, with D unresolved. CDR1 is MNHEY and CDR2 is SMNVEV in the germline V gene (reference sequence). This CDR3 is built from 19 residues. With 3 bases removed from V and 0 bases from J, the gap between germline ends came to 24 bases. CDR3 nucleotide sequence: TGTGCCAGCAGTTTGCTCTCATCCCCTGGACCTCCCGCCTCCTACGAGCAGTACTTC. It specifies CASSLLSSPGPPASYEQYF.

This clone was counted only a few times. V and J are TRBV2 and TRBJ1-1; the D gene is possibly TRBD1 (6 bases). The CDR3 extends over 15 amino acids. V lost 6 bases, J lost 0 bases, and 14 bases lay in between. Germline assignment: CDR1 SNHLY and CDR2 FYNNEI. For the CDR3, the DNA is TGTGCCAGCAGCGGACAGTATTCCATGAACACTGAAGCTTTCTTT. This encodes CASSGQYSMNTEAFF.

The chain carries TRBV10-3 and TRBJ2-1; TRBD1 matches 7 bases. Germline V CDR1 and CDR2: ENHRY, SYGVKD. V shed 3 bases, J shed 7 bases, and the junction held 9 bases outside the gene matches. This CDR3 has 15 residues. The CDR3 reads CAISDKGAIKNEQFF. CDR3 coding DNA: TGTGCCATCAGTGATAAGGGGGCGATTAAAAATGAGCAGTTCTTC.